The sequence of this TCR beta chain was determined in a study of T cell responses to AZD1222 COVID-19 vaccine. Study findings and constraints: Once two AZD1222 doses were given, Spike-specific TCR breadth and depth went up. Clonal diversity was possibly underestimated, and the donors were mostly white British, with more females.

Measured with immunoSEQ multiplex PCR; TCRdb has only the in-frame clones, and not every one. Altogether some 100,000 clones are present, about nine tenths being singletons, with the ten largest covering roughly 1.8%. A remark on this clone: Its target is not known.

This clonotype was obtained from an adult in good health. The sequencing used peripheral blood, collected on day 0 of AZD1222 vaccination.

The DNA of the CDR3 is TGTGCCAGCAGCGTAGTGGACTTAAACACTGAAGCTTTCTTT. This gives the protein CASSVVDLNTEAFF. The chain employs TRBV9 and TRBJ1-1; D ambiguous. Germline loops: CDR1 SGDLS, CDR2 YYNGEE. Trimming removed 0 bases at V and 2 bases at J, with 8 bases between. The CDR3 consists of 14 residues.